The 3 T cell receptor beta chains presented below share a single source sample, sequenced in a study of T cells in Graves' hyperthyroidism and ophthalmopathy. Amplification of TCR beta CDR3 regions used RNA as the template. TCR CDR3 underwent first-round RT-PCR with the HTBI primer set. TCRdb recomputed calls from the multiplex PCR reads with MiXCR, one row per CDR3 protein. This sample carries about 640,000 distinct CDR3 sequences, roughly 46% of them seen once, and the ten largest clones take under 8.5%. The sequenced sample was peripheral blood or thyroid tissue (not recorded which). The receptors were sampled from an adult man with Graves' disease, either hyperthyroidism or ophthalmopathy (not recorded which).

The chain is built from TRBV6-5 and TRBJ1-3; D not certain. CDR1 MNHEY and CDR2 SVGAGI come from the germline V gene. Trimming removed 4 bases at V and 0 bases at J, with 7 bases between. The CDR3 has 14 residues. The CDR3 DNA reads TGTGCCAGCAGTTTCGCAGTCTCTGGAAACACCATATATTTT. It yields the protein CASSFAVSGNTIYF.

This chain links TRBV10-3 with TRBJ2-7; possible D gene TRBD1, 5 bases. The CDR3 extends over 12 amino acids. Germline lookup yields CDR1 ENHRY and CDR2 SYGVKD. V lost 5 bases and J 2 bases, leaving 7 bases between the germline ends. The CDR3 is CAISQGAYEQYF. In DNA, the CDR3 is TGTGCCATCAGTCAAGGGGCCTACGAGCAGTACTTC.

This clonotype was recorded many times. This sequence joins TRBV10-2 and TRBJ2-7; 9 nucleotides line up with TRBD1. With V trimmed by 6 bases and J by 1 base, 4 bases remained unmatched. The CDR3 sequence is 14 residues long. Germline CDR1 and CDR2: WSHSY and SAAADI. Written as DNA, the CDR3 is TGCGCCAGCAGACCGACAGGGGGGTCCTACGAGCAGTACTTC. Its translation: CASRPTGGSYEQYF.